This T cell receptor (beta chain) is drawn from a study of blood T cell repertoires in COVID-19 (dated by TCRdb to 2020 to 2022). Regarding the research as a whole: Samples from collaborators originated in the United States, Italy and Spain and spanned both the acute and convalescent phases of COVID-19. The material from the prospective study consisted of cDNA or gDNA derived from T cells, B-cell-depleted T cells, or PBMCs. The dataset comprised deeply sampled blood TCRbeta repertoires from subjects exposed to, actively infected with, or recovered from COVID-19. The repertoires were made available in a free public database intended to serve as a resource for research on the immune response to SARS-CoV-2. The samples were drawn from two sources: the first 160 participants of the ongoing ImmuneRACE study, and 1,254 subjects contributed by 6 global collaborators. The sample metadata nearly always contained a de-identified subject ID, COVID-19 status, age in years and sex. Where available, HLA class I and class II types were taken from metadata supplied by the sample provider and were not determined by assay-based typing.

Overall study results and their limits: How much clinical and demographic metadata was included differed by source and by participant, and the metadata was provided uncurated.

TCRbeta CDR3 regions were amplified from genomic DNA using the immunoSEQ Assay, a bias-controlled multiplex PCR. The published analysis was carried out like this. Nucleated cell counts per sample were estimated from amplification of reference gene primers within the assay. Sequence reads were collapsed and filtered to measure the absolute abundance of every unique TCRbeta CDR3 rearrangement. For each sample, productive Simpson clonality was calculated as the square root of Simpson's diversity index over productive rearrangements. TCRdb's version of the immuneACCESS table is confined to in-frame rearrangements and falls short of the full clone set. An unresolved V gene accounts for under half of the shortfall where checked; the remainder is of unknown origin. V, J and clone size reflect that table, while D and trimming were determined from the DNA. Here the sample has about 130,000 clones; more than 90% occur a single time. The ten top clones hold 3.5% to 5% of the sample.

This clone was recorded only once. Its antigen target is currently unknown. Base qualities are missing; no much larger clone stands one base away. The CDR3 sequence holds 17 residues, the cysteine and phenylalanine included. Only CDR3 DNA is held: 51 bases, read in frame from base 1. The CDR1 and CDR2 encoded by the germline V gene are MDHEN and SYDVKM. V and J are trimmed by 6 bases and 4 bases, and the gene matches miss 15 bases of the junction. In Seattle, one collaborating source enrolled patients while the infection was active and tracked those patients longitudinally over the course of disease. The collaborating institutions used their own protocols to collect whole blood in K2EDTA tubes. For TCRbeta analysis, collaborators shipped samples in one of three forms: frozen whole blood, isolated PBMCs, or DNA extracted from either of those sample types.

The chain couples TRBV28 to TRBJ2-5; 9 middle bases align to TRBD2. Material: peripheral blood. The TCR was taken from a man aged 60 to 69 with COVID-19, enrolled during active disease. The CDR3 reads CASRDPPLSGRRETQYF. The sequenced DNA: TGTGCCAGCAGAGATCCCCCTCTGAGCGGGAGGAGAGAGACCCAGTACTTC. This CDR3, with the reference TRBV28 and TRBJ2-5 proteins standing in past its ends, gives the full variable domain DVKVTQSSRYLVKRTGEKVFLECVQDMDHENMFWYRQDPGLGLRLIYFSYDVKMKEKGDIPEGYSVSREKKERFSLILESASTNQTSMYLCASRDPPLSGRRETQYFGPGTRLLVL.